This passage covers 20 T cell receptor beta chains from one sample sequenced in a study of cytomegalovirus exposure and HLA in healthy donors. Primers: 60 Vbeta forward and 13 Jbeta reverse. Sequencing used immunoSEQ multiplex PCR; TCRdb keeps in-frame clones, though not all of them. The table includes under 200,000 clones, approximately 81% detected once. The sequenced sample consisted of PBMCs. The receptors shown here come from a woman between 50 and 59 years old in good health and CMV-seronegative.

V is TRBV5-1 and J is TRBJ2-3; a weak D match, TRBD1 (6 bases). The CDR3 spans 11 residues. V was cut by 6 bases and J by 8 bases, with 10 bases left in between. Germline assignment: CDR1 SGHRS and CDR2 YFSETQ. CDR3 in amino acids: CASTLGGTQYF. The CDR3 nucleotides read TGCGCCAGCACCCTAGGGGGTACGCAGTATTTT.

The gene calls are TRBV29-1 and TRBJ2-5, with D possibly being TRBD1 (5 bases). The V gene's germline CDR1 is SQVTM and CDR2 ANQGSEA. The CDR3 is 15 residues long. The germline V and J ends were trimmed by 6 bases and 2 bases, with 19 bases remaining between them. This chain's CDR3 is CSVRESQARQETQYF. CDR3 nucleotide sequence: TGCAGCGTCAGAGAGTCACAGGCACGGCAAGAGACCCAGTACTTC.

The J gene is TRBJ1-1, the V gene TRBV29-1; TRBD1 might be the D (5 bases). The CDR3 spans 13 residues. Germline assignment: CDR1 SQVTM and CDR2 ANQGSEA. The V end lost 7 bases, the J end lost 3 bases, and 15 bases lay between the germline ends. Here the CDR3 reads CSAGAGQDTEAFF. CDR3 coding DNA: TGCAGCGCTGGGGCTGGACAAGACACTGAAGCTTTCTTT.

CDR3 sequence reads: CASSTQTGIGAEAFF. The CDR3 coding sequence is TGTGCCAGTAGTACCCAGACAGGTATAGGCGCTGAAGCTTTCTTT. V and J are TRBV19 and TRBJ1-1; D is perhaps TRBD1 (6 bases). V gave up 4 bases and J gave up 6 bases, with 18 bases separating them. The V gene's germline CDR1 is LNHDA and CDR2 SQIVND (reference sequence). The CDR3 consists of 15 residues.

V usage is TRBV4-2 and J usage is TRBJ2-3; 9 bases match TRBD2. Germline lookup yields CDR1 LGHNA and CDR2 YNFKEQ. CDR3 size: 18 residues. V gave up 1 base and J gave up 4 bases; unmatched junction bases: 12. CDR3 amino acids: CASSQGPWGREGSDTQYF. For the CDR3, the DNA is TGTGCCAGCAGCCAAGGCCCCTGGGGGCGGGAGGGGTCAGATACGCAGTATTTT.

This clone was observed once. The chain carries TRBV7-6 and TRBJ2-5; no firm D call. This CDR3 region has 11 residues. The ends were cut back, 4 bases at V and 4 bases at J, with 4 bases in the middle. CDR1 is SGHVS and CDR2 is FNYEAQ in the germline V gene. The CDR3 bases are TGTGCCAGCAGCTCCGGAGAGACCCAGTACTTC. Protein: CASSSGETQYF.

V gene TRBV21-1 combines with J gene TRBJ1-3; no check of the table's D call, TRBD1, against the DNA was made. TRBV21-1 is listed as a pseudogene. The CDR3 spans 19 residues. The CDR3 loop reads CASSKAMPGVPCSGNTIYF. The CDR3 DNA reads TGTGCCAGCAGCAAAGCGATGCCAGGGGTTCCTTGCTCTGGAAACACCATATATTTT.

J is TRBJ1-2 and V is TRBV5-6, with D tentatively TRBD1 (5 bases). There are 15 residues in the CDR3. V gave up 1 base and J gave up 4 bases, with 14 bases separating them. Per the germline V gene, CDR1 is SGHDT and CDR2 is YYEEEE. The CDR3 loop reads CASSLYPLGAYGYTF. CDR3 sequence (DNA): TGTGCCAGCAGCTTGTACCCTTTAGGGGCCTATGGCTACACCTTC.

This chain uses TRBV9 with TRBJ1-1; perhaps TRBD1 as D (6 bases). The CDR3 loop spans 17 amino acids. V was trimmed by 4 bases and J by 0 bases, leaving 19 bases between them. Germline-derived CDR1 and CDR2 are SGDLS and YYNGEE. CDR3 nucleotides: TGTGCCAGCAGCCTAGAGGACAGCCCGCTTATGAACACTGAAGCTTTCTTT. Translating it yields CASSLEDSPLMNTEAFF. The variable domain in full, with the rest retrieved from reference TRBV9 and TRBJ1-1, is DSGVTQTPKHLITATGQRVTLRCSPRSGDLSVYWYQQSLDQGLQFLIQYYNGEERAKGNILERFSAQQFPDLHSELNLSSLELGDSALYFCASSLEDSPLMNTEAFFGQGTRLTVV.

The chain links TRBV25-1 to TRBJ1-1; D call uncertain. V was clipped by 3 bases and J by 8 bases, with 13 bases between them. The CDR3 extends over 13 amino acids. In germline, CDR1 is MGHDK, CDR2 SYGVNS. The CDR3 spells CASSDSRPREAFF. The CDR3 region has the DNA TGTGCCAGCAGTGATTCTCGGCCCAGGGAAGCTTTCTTT.

J is TRBJ1-2 and V is TRBV14; 8 bases agree with TRBD1. Unmatched junction bases numbered 2, after V lost 1 base and J lost 7 bases. Per the germline V gene, CDR1 is SGHDN and CDR2 is FVKESK. The CDR3 contains 13 residues. CDR3 sequence reads: CASSQGTGLGYTF. CDR3 sequence (DNA): TGTGCCAGCAGCCAAGGGACAGGGCTTGGCTACACCTTC.

The rearrangement joins TRBV7-9 to TRBJ2-5, with 8 bases that match TRBD2. V lost 0 bases, J lost 3 bases, and 3 bases stayed unmatched. This CDR3 contains 15 residues. Germline CDR1 is SEHNR and CDR2 is FQNEAQ (reference sequence). The CDR3 DNA reads TGTGCCAGCAGCTTAGCGGGGGGACTAGAAGAGACCCAGTACTTC. Its protein product is CASSLAGGLEETQYF.

This clone appeared once. J is TRBJ2-5 and V is TRBV2, with 8 nucleotides matching TRBD2. The CDR3 totals 15 residues. CDR1 is SNHLY, CDR2 FYNNEI, per germline. V shed 7 bases and J 5 bases; nucleotides not matched to a gene: 12. CDR3 protein: CASTPGRGARETQYF. The CDR3 DNA reads TGTGCCAGCACCCCGGGGCGGGGGGCGAGGGAGACCCAGTACTTC.

This chain joins TRBV5-1 and TRBJ1-2, with 8 bases aligning to TRBD1. Germline CDR1 SGHRS, CDR2 YFSETQ. CDR3 length: 17 residues. J gave up 4 bases and V 3 bases, and 14 bases lay outside the gene matches. The CDR3 DNA reads TGCGCCAGCAGCTCAGGACAGGGAGGATCAGTTAGCTATGGCTACACCTTC. Translated: CASSSGQGGSVSYGYTF.

This chain connects TRBV7-2 to TRBJ2-5; a weak D match, TRBD1 (5 bases). Germline V lookup: CDR1 SGHTA, CDR2 FQGNSA. Trimming left V 1 base short and J 7 bases short, with 10 bases between. The CDR3 spans 13 residues. This CDR3 reads CASSLDQGGTQYF. CDR3 DNA sequence: TGTGCCAGCAGCTTAGACCAGGGCGGGACCCAGTACTTC.

The rearrangement uses TRBV21-1 and TRBJ2-3; the D segment call TRBD2 is taken from the table without a DNA check. TRBV21-1 is classified as a pseudogene. There are 15 residues in the CDR3. As DNA, the CDR3 is TGTGCCAGCAGCGCCCGGAGGGGTGGCACAGATACGCAGTATTTT. Its protein is CASSARRGGTDTQYF.

This clone was counted once. The gene calls are TRBV5-1 and TRBJ1-6; no clear D. There are 15 residues in the CDR3. V was clipped by 0 bases and J by 9 bases, with 13 bases between them. Germline V lookup: CDR1 SGHRS, CDR2 YFSETQ. The CDR3 spells CASSLAIGSGSPLHF. DNA of the CDR3: TGCGCCAGCAGCTTGGCCATAGGGAGCGGTTCACCCCTCCACTTT.

V gene TRBV19 combines with J gene TRBJ1-5; D possibly corresponds to TRBD1 (5 bases). The CDR3 runs 15 residues. V was trimmed by 5 bases and J by 6 bases, leaving 17 bases between them. Germline V gene data show CDR1 as LNHDA and CDR2 as SQIVND (reference sequence). Written as DNA, the CDR3 is TGTGCCAGTAGTCCCCGGGCAGGGAGGGTTCAGCCCCAGCATTTT. Translation: CASSPRAGRVQPQHF.

This chain's CDR3 is CASWDRGRETQYF. The CDR3 nucleotides are TGTGCCAGTTGGGACAGGGGGCGGGAGACCCAGTACTTC. The rearrangement joins TRBV19 to TRBJ2-5, with TRBD1 matching 12 bases. After removal of 8 bases from V and 5 bases from J, the junction contained 3 bases not matched to a gene. The CDR3 is 13 residues long. Germline V lookup: CDR1 LNHDA, CDR2 SQIVND (reference sequence). The full variable domain, in which reference TRBV19 and TRBJ2-5 provide the parts outside the CDR3, is DGGITQSPKYLFRKEGQNVTLSCEQNLNHDAMYWYRQDPGQGLRLIYYSQIVNDFQKGDIAEGYSVSREKKESFPLTVTSAQKNPTAFYLCASWDRGRETQYFGPGTRLLVL.

V is TRBV19 and J is TRBJ2-1; D unresolved. The CDR3 runs 13 residues. Germline assignment: CDR1 LNHDA and CDR2 SQIVND (reference sequence). Trimming took 2 bases from V and 7 from J, leaving 9 bases between them. This CDR3 reads CASSISERNEQFF. CDR3 nucleotide sequence: TGTGCCAGTAGTATAAGCGAACGGAATGAGCAGTTCTTC. The full variable domain, with the rest looked up from reference TRBV19 and TRBJ2-1, is DGGITQSPKYLFRKEGQNVTLSCEQNLNHDAMYWYRQDPGQGLRLIYYSQIVNDFQKGDIAEGYSVSREKKESFPLTVTSAQKNPTAFYLCASSISERNEQFFGPGTRLTVL.